This passage covers 7 T cell receptor beta chains from one sample sequenced in a study of shared clonotypes between healthy human individuals. Only in-frame clones appear in the TCRdb table, and some are missing; sequencing was by immunoSEQ multiplex PCR. The sample contains about 2.3 million clones, about 92% of which appear only once. Sample: naive CD4+ T cells from PBMCs. This sample's subset: CD45RA+ positively selected. Receptors were obtained from a man aged 18 to 35 in good health. Some clones in this sample may be carry-over from other donors' samples.

The rearrangement links TRBV7-9 to TRBJ1-2; 9 bases fit TRBD1. Trimming cost V 5 bases and J 6 bases; bases outside gene matches: 7. CDR1 is SEHNR, CDR2 FQNEAQ, per germline (reference sequence). The CDR3 covers 14 residues. This chain's CDR3 is CASSHRDREDGYTF. The CDR3 DNA reads TGTGCCAGCAGCCACCGGGACAGGGAGGATGGCTACACCTTC.

This chain uses TRBV12-5 with TRBJ2-1; TRBD2 might be the D (5 bases). Trimming pared 5 bases from V and 8 bases from J, leaving 10 bases between. The CDR3 loop spans 12 amino acids. The germline V gene has CDR1 LGHNT and CDR2 FRNRAP. CDR3 nucleotide sequence: TGTGCTAGTGGTATAACTAGTGATGAGCAGTTCTTC. Protein: CASGITSDEQFF.

This sequence joins TRBV6-4 and TRBJ2-3; possible D gene TRBD2, 5 bases. The CDR3 has 16 residues. Per germline, CDR1 MRHNA and CDR2 SNTAGT. V dropped 2 bases and J dropped 8 bases, with 20 bases sitting between them. The CDR3 nucleotides read TGTGCCAGCAGTGACACCCGAGGCGGGCTTGGTAGTACGCAGTATTTT. Its translation: CASSDTRGGLGSTQYF.

This sequence joins TRBV27 and TRBJ2-3; D gene uncertain. This CDR3 has 16 amino acids. Germline V gives CDR1 MNHEY, CDR2 SMNVEV (reference sequence). The V gene lost 2 bases and the J gene lost 0 bases, with 12 bases spanning the gap. This chain's CDR3 is CASSLLFGYSTDTQYF. CDR3 coding DNA: TGTGCCAGCAGTTTACTGTTTGGGTACAGCACAGATACGCAGTATTTT.

As DNA, the CDR3 is TGTGCCAGCAGTGCCTCCGGGACACCCAATCAGCCCCAGCATTTT. Protein: CASSASGTPNQPQHF. The rearrangement uses TRBV6-1 and TRBJ1-5, with D possibly TRBD1 on 6 matching bases. Germline CDR1 reads MNHNS; CDR2 reads SASEGT. CDR3 size: 15 residues. V was shortened by 4 bases and J by 3 bases, with 13 bases between the two germline ends.

The V gene is TRBV6-1, the J gene TRBJ1-2, with TRBD1 as a possible D gene (5 bases). There are 14 residues in the CDR3. Trimming removed 4 bases from V and 3 bases from J, with 12 bases in between. Germline V gene lookup returns CDR1 MNHNS and CDR2 SASEGT. The CDR3 DNA follows: TGTGCCAGCAGTGCAACCGGGACGGACTATGGCTACACCTTC. Its translation is CASSATGTDYGYTF.

The V call is TRBV6-5, the J call TRBJ2-3, with 8 bases matching TRBD1. This CDR3 has 13 amino acids. The germline gives CDR1 MNHEY, CDR2 SVGAGI. The CDR3 reads CATSRGRTDTQYF. CDR3 bases: TGTGCGACGTCCAGGGGGCGCACAGATACGCAGTATTTT.